This TCR beta chain was recovered during a study of T-cell memory formation after mild COVID-19. This clonotype was seen at least ten times. V was pared by 5 bases and J by 2 bases, with 4 bases between. The germline V gene encodes CDR1 SGHRS and CDR2 YFSETQ. CDR3 length equals 11 residues. TCRdb used MiXCR to reprocess the 5' RACE reads, holding one entry per CDR3 protein. The data show 30,000 to 35,000 distinct CDR3 sequences, approximately 7.7% seen once. The sequenced sample consisted of PBMCs or a T cell subset sorted from them (not recorded which). This clonotype was obtained from a man aged 18 to 30 who had mild COVID-19 (a few samples of this study predate the infection). Cell type and time point are not known. The V call is TRBV5-1, the J call TRBJ1-2; D unresolved. This CDR3 reads CASRQNYGYTF. CDR3 bases: TGCGCCAGCAGGCAGAACTATGGCTACACCTTC.